Given below is one TCR beta chain in context. Sequencing used immunoSEQ multiplex PCR; TCRdb keeps in-frame clones, though not all of them. The sample holds roughly 62,000 clones, roughly 94% seen once. This sample is part of a study of cytomegalovirus exposure and HLA in healthy donors. V gave up 0 bases and J gave up 0 bases, with 6 bases separating them. The CDR3 is made up of 14 amino acids. From germline, CDR1 is SGHDT and CDR2 YYEEEE. This receptor was obtained from a man aged 18 to 29 in good health and CMV-seronegative. The sample taken for sequencing was PBMCs. The rearrangement joins TRBV5-6 to TRBJ2-5, with D hard to call. The CDR3 DNA reads as TGTGCCAGCAGCTTGGTACCGGACCAAGAGACCCAGTACTTC. As protein: CASSLVPDQETQYF.